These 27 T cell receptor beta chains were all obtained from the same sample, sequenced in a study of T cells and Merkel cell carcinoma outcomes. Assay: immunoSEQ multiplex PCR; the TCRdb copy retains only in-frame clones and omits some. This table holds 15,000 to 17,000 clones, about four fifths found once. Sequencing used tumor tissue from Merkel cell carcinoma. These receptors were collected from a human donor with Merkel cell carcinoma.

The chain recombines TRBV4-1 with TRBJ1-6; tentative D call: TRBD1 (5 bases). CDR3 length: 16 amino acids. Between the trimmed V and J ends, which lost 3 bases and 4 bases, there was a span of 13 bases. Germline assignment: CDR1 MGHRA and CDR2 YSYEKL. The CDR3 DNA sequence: TGCGCCAGCAGCCAGGACGCCGGGACTTATAATTCACCCCTCCACTTT. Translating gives CASSQDAGTYNSPLHF.

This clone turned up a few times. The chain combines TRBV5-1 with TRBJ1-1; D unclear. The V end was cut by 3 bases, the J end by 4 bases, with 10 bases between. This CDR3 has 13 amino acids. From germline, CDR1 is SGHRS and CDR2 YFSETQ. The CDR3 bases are TGCGCCAGCAGCTGGAAAAGCGGCACTGAAGCTTTCTTT. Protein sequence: CASSWKSGTEAFF.

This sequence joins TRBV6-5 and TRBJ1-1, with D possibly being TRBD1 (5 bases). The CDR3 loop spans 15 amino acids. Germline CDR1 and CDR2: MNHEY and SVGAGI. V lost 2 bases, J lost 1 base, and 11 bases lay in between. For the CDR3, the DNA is TGTGCCAGCAGTTACGGTCTCGGGGCGAACACTGAAGCTTTCTTT. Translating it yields CASSYGLGANTEAFF.

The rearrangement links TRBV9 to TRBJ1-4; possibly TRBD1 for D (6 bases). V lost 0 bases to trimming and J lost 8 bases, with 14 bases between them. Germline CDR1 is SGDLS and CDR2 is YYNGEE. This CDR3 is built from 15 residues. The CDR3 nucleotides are TGTGCCAGCAGCGTAGCTGCAGGGGTTCGGGAAAAACTGTTTTTT. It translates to CASSVAAGVREKLFF.

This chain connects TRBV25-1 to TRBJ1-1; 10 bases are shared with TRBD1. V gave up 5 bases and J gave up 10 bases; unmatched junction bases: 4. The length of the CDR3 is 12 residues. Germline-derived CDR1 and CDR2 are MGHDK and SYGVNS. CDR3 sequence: CASSRQGARAFF. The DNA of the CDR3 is TGTGCCAGCAGTAGACAGGGGGCACGAGCTTTCTTT. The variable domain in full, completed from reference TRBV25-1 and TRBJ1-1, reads EADIYQTPRYLVIGTGKKITLECSQTMGHDKMYWYQQDPGMELHLIHYSYGVNSTEKGDLSSESTVSRIRTEHFPLTLESARPSHTSQYLCASSRQGARAFFGQGTRLTVV.

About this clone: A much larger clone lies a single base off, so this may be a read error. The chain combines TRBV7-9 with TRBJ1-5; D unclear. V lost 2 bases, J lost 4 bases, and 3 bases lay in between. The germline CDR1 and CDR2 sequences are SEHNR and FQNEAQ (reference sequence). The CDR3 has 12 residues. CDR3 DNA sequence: TGTGCCAGCAGCTTACCTAATCAGCCCCAGCATTTT. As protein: CASSLPNQPQHF. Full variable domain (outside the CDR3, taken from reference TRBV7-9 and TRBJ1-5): DTGVSQNPRHKITKRGQNVTFRCDPISEHNRLYWYRQTLGQGPEFLTYFQNEAQLEKSRLLSDRFSAERPKGSFSTLEIQRTEQGDSAMYLCASSLPNQPQHFGDGTRLSIL.

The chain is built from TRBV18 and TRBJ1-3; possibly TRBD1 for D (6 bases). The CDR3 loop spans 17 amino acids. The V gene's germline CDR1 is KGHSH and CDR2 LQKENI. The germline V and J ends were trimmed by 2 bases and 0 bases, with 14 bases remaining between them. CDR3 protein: CASSPISTGRSGNTIYF. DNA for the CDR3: TGTGCCAGCTCACCAATTTCGACAGGACGCTCTGGAAACACCATATATTTT.

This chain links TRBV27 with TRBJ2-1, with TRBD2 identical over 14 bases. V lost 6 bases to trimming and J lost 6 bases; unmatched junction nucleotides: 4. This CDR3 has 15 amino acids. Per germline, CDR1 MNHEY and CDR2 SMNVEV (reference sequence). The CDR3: CASSLTSGGGNEQFF. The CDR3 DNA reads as TGTGCCAGCAGCCTGACTAGCGGGGGGGGCAATGAGCAGTTCTTC.

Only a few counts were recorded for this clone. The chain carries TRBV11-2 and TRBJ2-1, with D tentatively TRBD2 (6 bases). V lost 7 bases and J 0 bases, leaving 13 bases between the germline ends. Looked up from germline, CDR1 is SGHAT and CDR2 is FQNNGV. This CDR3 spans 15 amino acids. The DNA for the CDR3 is TGTGCCAGCATCTACGGGGGAGGCTCCTACAATGAGCAGTTCTTC. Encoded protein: CASIYGGGSYNEQFF. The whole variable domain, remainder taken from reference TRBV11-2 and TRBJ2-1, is EAGVAQSPRYKIIEKRQSVAFWCNPISGHATLYWYQQILGQGPKLLIQFQNNGVVDDSQLPKDRFSAERLKGVDSTLKIQPAKLEDSAVYLCASIYGGGSYNEQFFGPGTRLTVL.

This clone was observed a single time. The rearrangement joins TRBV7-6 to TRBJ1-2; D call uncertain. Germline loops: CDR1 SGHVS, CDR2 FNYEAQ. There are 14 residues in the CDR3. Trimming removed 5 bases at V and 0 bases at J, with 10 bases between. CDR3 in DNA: TGTGCCAGCAGCCCCAACCCTCCTAACTATGGCTACACCTTC. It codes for CASSPNPPNYGYTF.

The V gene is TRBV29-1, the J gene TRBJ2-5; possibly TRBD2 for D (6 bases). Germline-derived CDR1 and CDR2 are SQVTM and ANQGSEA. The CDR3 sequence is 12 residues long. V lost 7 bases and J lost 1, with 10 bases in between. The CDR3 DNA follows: TGCAGCGGTGGGACTCTCCAAGAGACCCAGTACTTC. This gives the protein CSGGTLQETQYF.

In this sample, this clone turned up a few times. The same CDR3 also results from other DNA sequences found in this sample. CDR3 sequence (DNA): TGTGCCTGGAGTACAGGGGGGGAGACCCAGTACTTC. It codes for CAWSTGGETQYF. V usage is TRBV30 and J usage is TRBJ2-5; 8 nucleotides align to TRBD1. Germline assignment: CDR1 GTSNPN and CDR2 SVGIG (reference sequence). The J segment lost 5 bases and the V segment lost 2 bases, leaving 1 base of the junction unmatched. The CDR3 spans 12 residues. Complete variable domain (other parts from reference TRBV30 and TRBJ2-5): SQTIHQWPATLVQPVGSPLSLECTVEGTSNPNLYWYRQAAGRGLQLLFYSVGIGQISSEVPQNLSASRPQDRQFILSSKKLLLSDSGFYLCAWSTGGETQYFGPGTRLLVL.

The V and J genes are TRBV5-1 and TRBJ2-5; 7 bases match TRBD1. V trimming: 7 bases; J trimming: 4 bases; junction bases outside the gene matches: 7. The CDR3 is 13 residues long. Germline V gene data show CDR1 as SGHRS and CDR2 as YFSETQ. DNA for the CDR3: TGCGCCAGCCGCGAGAGGGGGCGAGAGACCCAGTACTTC. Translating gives CASRERGRETQYF.

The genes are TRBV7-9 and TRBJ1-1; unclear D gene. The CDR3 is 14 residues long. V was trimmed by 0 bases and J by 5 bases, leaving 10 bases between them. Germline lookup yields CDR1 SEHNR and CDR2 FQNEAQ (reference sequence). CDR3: CASSLAGFRTEAFF. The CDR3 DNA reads TGTGCCAGCAGCTTAGCAGGATTCCGGACTGAAGCTTTCTTT.

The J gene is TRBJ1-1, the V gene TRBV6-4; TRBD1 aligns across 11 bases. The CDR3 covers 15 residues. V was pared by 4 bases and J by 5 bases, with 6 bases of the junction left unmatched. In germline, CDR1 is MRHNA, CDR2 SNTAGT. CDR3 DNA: TGTGCCAGCAGTGTGGGGACAGGGGGAGAAACTGAAGCTTTCTTT. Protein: CASSVGTGGETEAFF.

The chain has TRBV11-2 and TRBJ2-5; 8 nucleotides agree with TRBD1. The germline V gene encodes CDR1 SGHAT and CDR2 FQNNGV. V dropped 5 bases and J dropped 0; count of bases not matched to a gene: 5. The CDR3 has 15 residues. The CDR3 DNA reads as TGTGCCAGCAGCCGAGGACAGGGCTACCAAGAGACCCAGTACTTC. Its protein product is CASSRGQGYQETQYF.

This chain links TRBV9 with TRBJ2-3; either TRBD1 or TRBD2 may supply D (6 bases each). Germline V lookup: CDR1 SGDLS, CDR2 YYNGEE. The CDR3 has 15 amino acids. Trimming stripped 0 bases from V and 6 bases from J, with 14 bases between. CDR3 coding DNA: TGTGCCAGCAGCGTAGTTTTAGGGGGGAGGGATACGCAGTATTTT. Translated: CASSVVLGGRDTQYF.

CDR3: CASSPTPGQGNEQYF. The DNA for the CDR3 is TGTGCCAGCAGTCCCACCCCCGGACAGGGGAACGAGCAGTACTTC. The chain carries TRBV28 and TRBJ2-7; 9 positions match TRBD1. The CDR3 extends over 15 amino acids. CDR1 is MDHEN and CDR2 is SYDVKM in the germline V gene. After removal of 5 bases from V and 5 bases from J, the junction contained 10 bases not matched to a gene. The whole variable domain, remainder taken from reference TRBV28 and TRBJ2-7, is DVKVTQSSRYLVKRTGEKVFLECVQDMDHENMFWYRQDPGLGLRLIYFSYDVKMKEKGDIPEGYSVSREKKERFSLILESASTNQTSMYLCASSPTPGQGNEQYFGPGTRLTVT.

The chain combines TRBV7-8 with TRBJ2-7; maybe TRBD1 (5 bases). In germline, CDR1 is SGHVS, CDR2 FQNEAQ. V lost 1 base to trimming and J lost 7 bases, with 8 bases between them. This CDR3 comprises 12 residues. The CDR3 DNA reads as TGTGCCAGCAGCTTAGGTAGGGGAGAGCAGTACTTC. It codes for CASSLGRGEQYF.

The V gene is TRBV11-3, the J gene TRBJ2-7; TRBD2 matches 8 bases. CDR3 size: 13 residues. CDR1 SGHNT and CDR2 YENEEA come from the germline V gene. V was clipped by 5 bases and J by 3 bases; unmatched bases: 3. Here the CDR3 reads CASSPGTSYEQYF. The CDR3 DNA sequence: TGTGCCAGCAGCCCCGGGACTAGCTACGAGCAGTACTTC. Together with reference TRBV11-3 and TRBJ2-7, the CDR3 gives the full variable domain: EAGVVQSPRYKIIEKKQPVAFWCNPISGHNTLYWYLQNLGQGPELLIRYENEEAVDDSQLPKDRFSAERLKGVDSTLKIQPAELGDSAVYLCASSPGTSYEQYFGPGTRLTVT.

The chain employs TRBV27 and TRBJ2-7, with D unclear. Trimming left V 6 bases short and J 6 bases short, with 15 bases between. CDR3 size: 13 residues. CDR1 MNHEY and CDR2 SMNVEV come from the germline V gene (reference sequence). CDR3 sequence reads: CASRLLGLGEQYF. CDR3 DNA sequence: TGTGCCAGCAGACTCCTGGGTTTGGGCGAGCAGTACTTC.

This chain's CDR3 is CASSEVSGNTDTQYF. DNA of the CDR3: TGTGCCAGCAGTGAAGTCAGCGGTAACACAGATACGCAGTATTTT. This chain links TRBV6-1 with TRBJ2-3; D perhaps matches TRBD2 (5 bases). V was pared by 1 base and J by 2 bases, with 10 bases between. The germline V gene has CDR1 MNHNS and CDR2 SASEGT. This CDR3 contains 15 residues.

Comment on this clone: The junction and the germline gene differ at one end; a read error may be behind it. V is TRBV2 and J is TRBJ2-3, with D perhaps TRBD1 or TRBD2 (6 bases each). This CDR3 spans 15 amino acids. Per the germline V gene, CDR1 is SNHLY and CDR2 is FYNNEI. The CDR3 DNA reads TGTGTCAGCAGTTCCACAGGGAGGAGGACAGATACGCAGTATTTT. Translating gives CVSSSTGRRTDTQYF.

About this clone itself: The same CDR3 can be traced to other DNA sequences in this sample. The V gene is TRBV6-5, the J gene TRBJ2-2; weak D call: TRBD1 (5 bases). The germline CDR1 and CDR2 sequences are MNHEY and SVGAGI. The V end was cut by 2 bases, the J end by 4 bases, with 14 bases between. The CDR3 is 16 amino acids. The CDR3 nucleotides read TGTGCCAGCAGTTACGGACAAGGGGCGATCACCGGGGAGCTGTTTTTT. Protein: CASSYGQGAITGELFF.

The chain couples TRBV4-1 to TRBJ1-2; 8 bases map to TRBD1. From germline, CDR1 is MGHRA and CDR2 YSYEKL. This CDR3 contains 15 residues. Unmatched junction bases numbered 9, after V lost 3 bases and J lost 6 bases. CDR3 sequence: CASSQRMGQEDGYTF. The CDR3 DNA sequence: TGCGCCAGCAGCCAGAGGATGGGACAGGAGGATGGCTACACCTTC.

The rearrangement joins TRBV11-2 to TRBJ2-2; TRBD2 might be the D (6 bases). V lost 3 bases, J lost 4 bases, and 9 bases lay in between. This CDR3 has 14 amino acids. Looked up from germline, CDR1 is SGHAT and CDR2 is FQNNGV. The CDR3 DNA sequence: TGTGCCAGCAGCTTTCGGGGGTTCACCGGGGAGCTGTTTTTT. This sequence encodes CASSFRGFTGELFF.

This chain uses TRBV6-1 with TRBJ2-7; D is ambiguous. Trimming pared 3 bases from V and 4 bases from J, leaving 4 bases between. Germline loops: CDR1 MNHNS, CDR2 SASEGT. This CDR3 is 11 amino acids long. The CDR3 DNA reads TGTGCCAGCAGTGACAGATACGAGCAGTACTTC. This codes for CASSDRYEQYF.